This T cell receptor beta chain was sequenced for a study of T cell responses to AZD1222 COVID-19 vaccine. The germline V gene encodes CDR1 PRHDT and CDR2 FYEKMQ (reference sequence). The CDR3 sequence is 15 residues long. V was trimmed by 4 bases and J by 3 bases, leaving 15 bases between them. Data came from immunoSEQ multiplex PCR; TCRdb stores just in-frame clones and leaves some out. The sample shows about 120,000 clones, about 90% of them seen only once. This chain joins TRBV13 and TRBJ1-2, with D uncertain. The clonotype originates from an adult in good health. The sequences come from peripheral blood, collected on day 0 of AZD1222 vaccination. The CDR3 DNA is TGTGCCAGCAGCTCCAGCGGACGGGTAGACTATGGCTACACCTTC. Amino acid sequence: CASSSSGRVDYGYTF.